These 30 T cell receptor beta chains came from one sample sequenced in a study of Ad26.COV2.S vaccination and SARS-CoV-2 variants. The treatment here: roughly 18 received Ad26.COV2.S at low or high dose, single or two shots; several received placebo; per-sample allocation not given. Sampling happened 63 days after the first vaccine or placebo injection. The data were produced by immunoSEQ multiplex PCR, yet TCRdb's version contains in-frame clones alone and is incomplete. The table includes some 450,000 clones, 90% detected once. Here the sequenced sample was peripheral blood, taken in a trial of Ad26.COV2.S vaccine versus placebo. Receptor source: a person between 18 and 65 years old who received the Ad26.COV2.S COVID-19 vaccine or a placebo.

The rearrangement uses TRBV6-5 and TRBJ2-2, with D unclear. The V gene lost 6 bases and the J gene lost 5 bases, with 10 bases spanning the gap. Germline CDR1 reads MNHEY; CDR2 reads SVGAGI. The CDR3 totals 13 residues. The CDR3 is CASSPLRTGELFF. CDR3 nucleotides: TGTGCCAGCAGCCCCCTTCGTACCGGGGAGCTGTTTTTT.

The gene calls are TRBV6-5 and TRBJ2-7, with TRBD1 matching over 7 bases. Trimming at V came to 6 bases and at J to 3 bases, leaving 5 bases not matched to a gene. The CDR3 runs to 13 residues. Germline V lookup: CDR1 MNHEY, CDR2 SVGAGI. DNA of the CDR3: TGTGCCAGCAGCCGGGACAGCAACTACGAGCAGTACTTC. It is translated as CASSRDSNYEQYF.

This chain links TRBV5-4 with TRBJ2-3; D is tentatively TRBD1 or TRBD2 (5 bases each). Germline V gene sequence: CDR1 SGHNT, CDR2 YYREEE (reference sequence). The V and J ends lost 4 bases and 0 bases respectively, with 15 bases between them. The CDR3 is 16 amino acids. CDR3: CASSPGGRWSTDTQYF. CDR3 DNA: TGTGCCAGCAGCCCTGGGGGACGGTGGAGCACAGATACGCAGTATTTT.

CDR3 region: CASSLALVGYTGELFF. CDR3 nucleotides: TGTGCCAGCAGCTTGGCACTAGTGGGGTACACCGGGGAGCTGTTTTTT. This chain connects TRBV5-4 to TRBJ2-2; tentatively, D is TRBD2 (5 bases). The CDR3 runs 16 residues. The germline V gene has CDR1 SGHNT and CDR2 YYREEE (reference sequence). V lost 0 bases, J lost 3 bases, and 12 bases lay in between. Variable domain in full (rest from reference TRBV5-4 and TRBJ2-2): ETGVTQSPTHLIKTRGQQVTLRCSSQSGHNTVSWYQQALGQGPQFIFQYYREEENGRGNFPPRFSGLQFPNYSSELNVNALELDDSALYLCASSLALVGYTGELFFGEGSRLTVL.

The chain couples TRBV7-8 to TRBJ2-1, with D unclear. The CDR3 is made up of 15 amino acids. Germline V gene lookup returns CDR1 SGHVS and CDR2 FQNEAQ. V was trimmed by 4 bases and J by 6 bases, leaving 16 bases between them. CDR3 residues: CASSSGQPNINEQFF. DNA for the CDR3: TGTGCCAGCAGCTCTGGGCAGCCGAATATCAATGAGCAGTTCTTC.

The V and J genes are TRBV6-5 and TRBJ2-1; D is perhaps TRBD2 (6 bases). Germline CDR1 reads MNHEY; CDR2 reads SVGAGI. Trimming took off 6 bases at V and 1 base at J, with 13 bases between the two ends. The CDR3 has 15 amino acids. For the CDR3, the DNA is TGTGCCAGCAGAACCGGGACTGGGTCCTACAATGAGCAGTTCTTC. Protein product: CASRTGTGSYNEQFF.

The chain links TRBV7-2 to TRBJ2-7; D unresolved. The germline V gene encodes CDR1 SGHTA and CDR2 FQGNSA. CDR3 size: 13 residues. The ends were cut back, 1 base at V and 1 base at J, with 5 bases in the middle. CDR3 sequence (DNA): TGTGCCAGCAGCTTAGTACAGTCCTACGAGCAGTACTTC. Translation gives CASSLVQSYEQYF. The full variable domain, with the rest looked up from reference TRBV7-2 and TRBJ2-7, is GAGVSQSPSNKVTEKGKDVELRCDPISGHTALYWYRQSLGQGLEFLIYFQGNSAPDKSGLPSDRFSAERTGGSVSTLTIQRTQQEDSAVYLCASSLVQSYEQYFGPGTRLTVT.

This sequence joins TRBV28 and TRBJ2-7; D is undetermined. Germline V gene data show CDR1 as MDHEN and CDR2 as SYDVKM. CDR3 length: 13 residues. Deletions cut 4 bases from V and 3 bases from J, with 10 bases between. DNA for the CDR3: TGTGCCAGCAGTTGGGGTTTCAGCTACGAGCAGTACTTC. As protein: CASSWGFSYEQYF.

This sequence joins TRBV6-6 and TRBJ2-7; the D is unclear. The CDR3 sequence is 11 residues long. V lost 0 bases to trimming and J lost 6 bases, with 3 bases between them. Germline assignment: CDR1 MNHNY and CDR2 SVGAGI (reference sequence). The CDR3 sequence is CASSYSSEQYF. The CDR3 DNA reads as TGTGCCAGCAGTTACTCGTCCGAGCAGTACTTC.

In DNA, the CDR3 is TGCGCCAGCAGCCGAGATGCCACGGGCCACGACGAGCAGTACTTC. This sequence encodes CASSRDATGHDEQYF. The chain carries TRBV5-1 and TRBJ2-7; no reliable D call. Trimming removed 4 bases from V and 5 bases from J, with 19 bases in between. The CDR3 has 15 residues. Germline V CDR1 and CDR2: SGHRS, YFSETQ.

This chain links TRBV5-8 with TRBJ2-2; D gene ambiguous. V was trimmed by 0 bases and J by 1 base, leaving 10 bases between them. The CDR3 runs 16 residues. Germline V CDR1 and CDR2: SGHTS, YDEGEE. The CDR3 DNA sequence: TGTGCCAGCAGCTTGGCTCTAGTGGGGAACACCGGGGAGCTGTTTTTT. Its translation is CASSLALVGNTGELFF.

The rearrangement links TRBV15 to TRBJ2-7, with D tentatively TRBD1 or TRBD2 (5 bases each). Trimming took off 3 bases at V and 0 bases at J, with 15 bases between the two ends. CDR3 length: 16 amino acids. Looked up from germline, CDR1 is LNHNV and CDR2 is YYDKDF (reference sequence). The CDR3 bases are TGTGCCACCAGCAGGGGATGGGGGTCGAACTCCTACGAGCAGTACTTC. Encoded protein: CATSRGWGSNSYEQYF. Filled out from reference TRBV15 and TRBJ2-7, the complete variable domain reads DAMVIQNPRYQVTQFGKPVTLSCSQTLNHNVMYWYQQKSSQAPKLLFHYYDKDFNNEADTPDNFQSRRPNTSFCFLDIRSPGLGDTAMYLCATSRGWGSNSYEQYFGPGTRLTVT.

This rearrangement joins TRBV28 to TRBJ2-3; 8 bases match TRBD2. CDR3 length equals 17 residues. Germline loops: CDR1 MDHEN, CDR2 SYDVKM. With V trimmed by 8 bases and J by 6 bases, 19 bases remained unmatched. In DNA, the CDR3 is TGTGCCAGCCTAGAGGGTAGCGGGACGTTCGCCGGCGATACGCAGTATTTT. Translating it yields CASLEGSGTFAGDTQYF.

The CDR3 sequence is CASSPRLAGGELFF. CDR3 in DNA: TGTGCCAGCAGCCCTAGACTAGCTGGCGGGGAGCTGTTTTTT. The chain carries TRBV3-1 (or the pseudogene TRBV3-2) and TRBJ2-2, with 7 bases lining up with TRBD2. Germline CDR1 reads LGHDT; CDR2 reads YNNKEL (reference sequence). The CDR3 extends over 14 amino acids. V dropped 4 bases and J dropped 7; count of bases not matched to a gene: 6.

This chain connects TRBV5-1 to TRBJ2-5, with 7 bases lining up with TRBD1. Germline lookup yields CDR1 SGHRS and CDR2 YFSETQ. This CDR3 region has 16 residues. Trimming cost V 0 bases and J 5 bases; bases outside gene matches: 10. The CDR3 loop is CASSLEAGGLQETQYF. The CDR3 coding sequence is TGCGCCAGCAGCTTGGAAGCAGGGGGTTTGCAGGAGACCCAGTACTTC.

This rearrangement joins TRBV18 to TRBJ2-1, with 7 nucleotides matching TRBD2. V shed 9 bases, J shed 8 bases, and the junction held 13 bases outside the gene matches. Germline CDR1 and CDR2: KGHSH and LQKENI. The CDR3 runs to 14 residues. CDR3 sequence reads: CASSRTSTGYEQFF. CDR3 bases: TGTGCCAGTTCCAGGACTAGTACTGGGTATGAGCAGTTCTTC.

The rearrangement links TRBV2 to TRBJ2-7; D perhaps matches TRBD1 (5 bases). Germline V gives CDR1 SNHLY, CDR2 FYNNEI. This CDR3 is 14 amino acids long. V gave up 4 bases and J gave up 3 bases, with 13 bases separating them. CDR3 sequence reads: CASSGKKGDYEQYF. The CDR3 nucleotides are TGTGCCAGCAGTGGGAAGAAAGGGGACTACGAGCAGTACTTC.

The chain uses TRBV25-1 and TRBJ1-1; D may be TRBD1 (6 bases). The germline CDR1 and CDR2 sequences are MGHDK and SYGVNS. Deletions cut 4 bases from V and 1 base from J, with 10 bases between. The CDR3 is made up of 14 amino acids. DNA of the CDR3: TGTGCCAGCAGTGGACAGGCCAAGAACACTGAAGCTTTCTTT. Amino acid sequence: CASSGQAKNTEAFF. Complete variable domain (other parts from reference TRBV25-1 and TRBJ1-1): EADIYQTPRYLVIGTGKKITLECSQTMGHDKMYWYQQDPGMELHLIHYSYGVNSTEKGDLSSESTVSRIRTEHFPLTLESARPSHTSQYLCASSGQAKNTEAFFGQGTRLTVV.

CDR3: CASSYSIAERFPYF. The CDR3 region has the DNA TGTGCCAGCAGTTACTCAATTGCAGAGCGGTTCCCGTACTTC. V usage is TRBV6-5 and J usage is TRBJ2-7; TRBD2 might be the D (5 bases). Germline loops: CDR1 MNHEY, CDR2 SVGAGI. The CDR3 length is 14 residues. Trimming removed 0 bases from V and 12 bases from J, with 18 bases in between.

This chain connects TRBV9 to TRBJ2-1, with TRBD2 matching 11 bases. V lost 1 base, J lost 2 bases, and 5 bases stayed unmatched. The CDR3 covers 17 residues. Germline V gene data show CDR1 as SGDLS and CDR2 as YYNGEE. CDR3 nucleotides: TGTGCCAGCAGCGTACTAGCGGGAGGACAACCCTACAATGAGCAGTTCTTC. It yields the protein CASSVLAGGQPYNEQFF.

The V gene is TRBV27, the J gene TRBJ2-7, with D possibly TRBD2 on 5 matching bases. V was pared by 3 bases and J by 3 bases, with 12 bases between. Germline V gene sequence: CDR1 MNHEY, CDR2 SMNVEV (reference sequence). CDR3 length equals 14 residues. The CDR3 reads CASSFDYRGYEQYF. Written as DNA, the CDR3 is TGTGCCAGCAGTTTCGACTATCGGGGCTACGAGCAGTACTTC.

This chain's CDR3 is CASSTQGASNQPQHF. The CDR3 bases are TGTGCCAGCAGTACCCAGGGGGCTAGCAATCAGCCCCAGCATTTT. J is TRBJ1-5 and V is TRBV28, with 8 bases matching TRBD1. Looked up from germline, CDR1 is MDHEN and CDR2 is SYDVKM. The CDR3 length is 15 residues. V lost 5 bases to trimming and J lost 0 bases; unmatched junction nucleotides: 3. Complete variable domain (other parts from reference TRBV28 and TRBJ1-5): DVKVTQSSRYLVKRTGEKVFLECVQDMDHENMFWYRQDPGLGLRLIYFSYDVKMKEKGDIPEGYSVSREKKERFSLILESASTNQTSMYLCASSTQGASNQPQHFGDGTRLSIL.

The rearrangement uses TRBV5-1 and TRBJ2-7; 8 bases fit TRBD2. Unmatched junction bases numbered 10, after V lost 2 bases and J lost 6 bases. The CDR3 consists of 15 residues. CDR1 and CDR2 from the germline V gene are SGHRS and YFSETQ. CDR3 loop: CASSFRRREASEQYF. The CDR3 coding sequence is TGCGCCAGCAGCTTCCGCCGGCGGGAGGCGAGCGAGCAGTACTTC.

This chain uses TRBV10-3 with TRBJ2-2, with TRBD1 matching over 7 bases. CDR3 length equals 15 residues. After removal of 6 bases from V and 4 bases from J, the junction contained 8 bases not matched to a gene. Germline loops: CDR1 ENHRY, CDR2 SYGVKD. The CDR3 sequence is CAISQTGPPTGELFF. CDR3 nucleotides: TGTGCCATCAGCCAGACAGGGCCCCCCACCGGGGAGCTGTTTTTT.

The V gene is TRBV27, the J gene TRBJ2-1, with TRBD2 matching over 7 bases. Looked up from germline, CDR1 is MNHEY and CDR2 is SMNVEV (reference sequence). The J segment lost 4 bases and the V segment lost 0 bases, leaving 9 bases of the junction unmatched. The CDR3 sequence is 17 residues long. The CDR3 region is CASSLSARGGSYNEQFF. The DNA of the CDR3 is TGTGCCAGCAGTTTATCGGCGCGGGGCGGGAGTTACAATGAGCAGTTCTTC.

Note on this clone: The sample holds other DNA sequences that translate to the same CDR3. This sequence joins TRBV7-9 and TRBJ2-2; D unclear. The CDR3 contains 12 residues. Germline V gene data show CDR1 as SEHNR and CDR2 as FQNEAQ (reference sequence). V lost 4 bases and J 5 bases, leaving 5 bases between the germline ends. The CDR3 nucleotides are TGTGCCAGCAGCTCAGGAACCGGGGAGCTGTTTTTT. The encoded protein is CASSSGTGELFF.

This chain uses TRBV15 with TRBJ2-7; D perhaps matches TRBD1 (6 bases). Germline loops: CDR1 LNHNV, CDR2 YYDKDF (reference sequence). This CDR3 region has 16 residues. The ends were cut back, 5 bases at V and 3 bases at J, with 20 bases in the middle. In DNA, the CDR3 is TGTGCCACCAGCGGGGCCGTGGGACACCCATACTACGAGCAGTACTTC. It is translated as CATSGAVGHPYYEQYF.

This clone was counted a single time. This chain uses TRBV20-1 with TRBJ2-3; TRBD2 matches at 7 bases. With 1 base clipped from V and 9 bases from J, the junction kept 1 base outside the gene matches. The CDR3 covers 11 residues. Germline V gene data show CDR1 as DFQATT and CDR2 as SNEGSKA (reference sequence). The CDR3 nucleotides read TGCAGTGCTAGAGGGGGGGGAACGCAGTATTTT. Residues: CSARGGGTQYF.

The chain combines TRBV19 with TRBJ2-7; 10 nucleotides line up with TRBD2. The CDR3 is 15 amino acids. CDR1 and CDR2 from the germline V gene are LNHDA and SQIVND (reference sequence). The trim removed 3 bases at V and 3 bases at J, leaving 5 bases unmatched. The CDR3 DNA reads TGTGCCAGTAGTATGGGGACTAGCGCGCACTACGAGCAGTACTTC. Protein sequence: CASSMGTSAHYEQYF. The variable domain in full, with the rest retrieved from reference TRBV19 and TRBJ2-7, is DGGITQSPKYLFRKEGQNVTLSCEQNLNHDAMYWYRQDPGQGLRLIYYSQIVNDFQKGDIAEGYSVSREKKESFPLTVTSAQKNPTAFYLCASSMGTSAHYEQYFGPGTRLTVT.

V and J are TRBV2 and TRBJ2-7; D is unclear. Trimming took off 6 bases at V and 3 bases at J, with 18 bases between the two ends. CDR1 and CDR2 from the germline V gene are SNHLY and FYNNEI. This CDR3 comprises 15 residues. The CDR3 DNA follows: TGTGCCAGCAGCCCCGAGGAGACACTCCTCTACGAGCAGTACTTC. The encoded protein is CASSPEETLLYEQYF.